This TCR beta chain was sequenced during a study of T cell responses to AZD1222 COVID-19 vaccine. Study outcomes and limitations: At study baseline, merely six AZD1222 recipients were seropositive.

With V trimmed by 4 bases and J by 2 bases, 11 bases remained unmatched. Germline V lookup: CDR1 LGHNA, CDR2 YSLEER. The CDR3 loop spans 16 amino acids. As to this clone: Its antigen is not identified.

The method was immunoSEQ multiplex PCR; TCRdb's version includes in-frame clones alone and lacks a portion of them. The sample has about 150,000 clones; about 88% are singletons. The sample in question was peripheral blood, obtained on day 0 of AZD1222 vaccination. This chain connects TRBV4-3 to TRBJ2-7; TRBD1 aligns across 7 bases. The TCR was taken from an adult in good health. DNA for the CDR3: TGCGCCAGCAGCCCACATCCGGGACAGCTGGCCTACGAGCAGTACTTC. Translated, it gives CASSPHPGQLAYEQYF.